This T cell receptor (beta chain) was sequenced for a study of T cells in Graves' hyperthyroidism and ophthalmopathy. Study-level findings and limits: Blood also contained most expanded thyroid clonotypes above 0.001. A model of 13 V-J features distinguished ophthalmopathy from stable hyperthyroidism.

This clonotype was observed many times. Its antigen is currently unknown. What was amplified from RNA transcripts were TCR beta CDR3 regions. First-round RT-PCR targeting the TCR CDR3 was performed with the HTBI primer set. Each CDR3 protein is one row after TCRdb ran MiXCR on the multiplex PCR reads. The profile shows around 620,000 distinct CDR3 sequences, about 43% of them singletons. This CDR3 spans 15 amino acids. CDR1 is LGHNA and CDR2 is YNFKEQ in the germline V gene. The V end lost 4 bases, the J end lost 3 bases, and 12 bases lay between the germline ends. This TCR was recovered from an adult woman with Graves' disease, either hyperthyroidism or ophthalmopathy (not recorded which). V usage is TRBV4-2 and J usage is TRBJ2-2, with D perhaps TRBD2 (6 bases). Material: peripheral blood or thyroid tissue (not recorded which). The CDR3 DNA reads as TGTGCCAGCAGCCCGGGAAGGGACTACACCGGGGAGCTGTTTTTT. Translated, it gives CASSPGRDYTGELFF.